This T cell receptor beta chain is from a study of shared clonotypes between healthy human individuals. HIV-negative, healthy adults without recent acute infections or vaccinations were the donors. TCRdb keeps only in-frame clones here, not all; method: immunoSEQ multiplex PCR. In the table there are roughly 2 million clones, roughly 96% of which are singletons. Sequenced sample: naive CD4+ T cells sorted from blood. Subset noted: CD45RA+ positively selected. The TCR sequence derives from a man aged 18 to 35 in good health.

The CDR3 nucleotides read TGCAGTGCTACTAGCGGGGAGCAGTACTTC. This gives the protein CSATSGEQYF. The chain links TRBV20-1 to TRBJ2-7; 8 bases line up with TRBD2. V was pared by 4 bases and J by 7 bases, with 0 bases of the junction left unmatched. Per the germline V gene, CDR1 is DFQATT and CDR2 is SNEGSKA (reference sequence). The CDR3 is 10 amino acids.